The rows below give T cell receptor beta chains drawn from one sample of a study of blood T cell repertoires in COVID-19. The assay was immunoSEQ multiplex PCR, and TCRdb's table has in-frame clones only and misses some. This sample yields around 47,000 clones, of which around 81% are seen a single time; under 7% belongs to the top ten. The sample taken for sequencing was peripheral blood. The receptors here all came from a man aged 65-85 years with active COVID-19. Both conserved end residues are part of each CDR3. The D gene is left open where the match is weak. Only some rows state a clone size, as once, few, many or a class for expanded clones.

abundance	v_gene	d_gene	j_gene	CDR3nt	CDR3aa
-	TRBV7-9	TRBD2	TRBJ2-5	TGTGCCAGCAGCACCGGGGGGGCCGGAGAGACCCAGTACTTC	CASSTGGAGETQYF
-	TRBV7-2	TRBD1	TRBJ1-6	TGTGCCAGCAGAACACAGGGGAAGGGGTCACCCCTCCACTTT	CASRTQGKGSPLHF
-	TRBV4-1	TRBD1	TRBJ1-2	TGCGCCAGCAGCCAACCAGGACAGGGAAGGAGGTATGGCTACACCTTC	CASSQPGQGRRYGYTF
-	TRBV15	-	TRBJ1-1	TGTGCCACCAGCAGCCGGACAGCTGAAGCTTTCTTT	CATSSRTAEAFF
-	TRBV5-1	TRBD1	TRBJ2-1	TGCGCCAGCAGCTTGGCCAGGGGGCCCAATGAGCAGTTCTTC	CASSLARGPNEQFF
-	TRBV21-1	-	TRBJ1-1	TGTGCCAGCAGCGCGCGGCCGGGATTTACTGAAGCTTTCTTT	CASSARPGFTEAFF
-	TRBV2	-	TRBJ1-6	TGTGCCAGCAGTGACCGGGGTTTAGGATCACCCCTCCACTTT	CASSDRGLGSPLHF
-	TRBV9	-	TRBJ1-3	TGTGCCAGCAGCTCGAGCTCTGGAAACACCATATATTTT	CASSSSSGNTIYF
-	TRBV5-1	-	TRBJ1-2	TGCGCCAGCAGCTCGGAACAGGCGAACTATGGCTACACCTTC	CASSSEQANYGYTF
-	TRBV29-1	-	TRBJ2-3	TGCAGCGCCCGAGAGGCGGGTGTCACAGATACGCAGTATTTT	CSAREAGVTDTQYF
-	TRBV30	TRBD1	TRBJ2-1	TGTGCCTGCCGGACAGGGCCGAGCTCCTACAATGAGCAGTTCTTC	CACRTGPSSYNEQFF
-	TRBV13	TRBD1	TRBJ1-6	TGTGCCAGCAGCTTATGGGACAGGGGTTCACCCCTCCACTTT	CASSLWDRGSPLHF
few	TRBV7-9	TRBD2	TRBJ2-1	TGTGCCAGCAGTTATAGCGGGGGAGCTTACAATGAGCAGTTCTTC	CASSYSGGAYNEQFF
-	TRBV4-1	-	TRBJ1-6	TGCGCCAGCAGCCAAACCAACAGGGCTATTGATTCACCCCTCCACTTT	CASSQTNRAIDSPLHF
-	TRBV11-2	-	TRBJ2-3	TGTGCCAGCAGCCTTTTGGGACTGATCACAGATACGCAGTATTTT	CASSLLGLITDTQYF
-	TRBV5-1	-	TRBJ2-7	TGCGCCAGCAGCTTCGGCCGCGGCGAGCAGTACTTC	CASSFGRGEQYF
-	TRBV19	-	TRBJ1-5	TGTGCCAGTAGTATGGCCCGCCGACAGAGAGATCAGCCCCAGCATTTT	CASSMARRQRDQPQHF
-	TRBV6-5	-	TRBJ2-2	TGTGCCAGCGGTTTCAGGGGCGCGAACACCGGGGAGCTGTTTTTT	CASGFRGANTGELFF
-	TRBV19	TRBD2	TRBJ2-5	TGTGCCAGTAGTATCCTGGCTAGCGGGACTTACCAAGAGACCCAGTACTTC	CASSILASGTYQETQYF
-	TRBV2	-	TRBJ1-2	TGTGCCAGCAAACTACCTGGGTCACAAGGCTACACCTTC	CASKLPGSQGYTF
-	TRBV13	TRBD2	TRBJ2-1	TGTGCCAGCAGCTTAGTGGGGAGCGGGGGGCCCCAACGAAATGAGCAGTTCTTC	CASSLVGSGGPQRNEQFF
-	TRBV12-3/TRBV12-4	-	TRBJ1-5	TGTGCCAGCAGTTATTACGGTCAGCCCCAGCATTTT	CASSYYGQPQHF
-	TRBV25-1	-	TRBJ2-7	TGTGCCAGCAGTGGGTCCGGGGACGAGCAGTACTTC	CASSGSGDEQYF
-	TRBV7-9	TRBD1	TRBJ1-1	TGTGCCAGCAGCTTACAGGACAGGGGGCAAAACACTGAAGCTTTCTTT	CASSLQDRGQNTEAFF
-	TRBV15	TRBD1	TRBJ2-1	TGTGCCACCAGCAGACTCGCCGGGACAGCTAACTACAATGAGCAGTTCTTC	CATSRLAGTANYNEQFF
-	TRBV5-1	TRBD1	TRBJ2-5	TGCGCCAGCAGCTTGGGGGACAGGGCAGAGACCCAGTACTTC	CASSLGDRAETQYF
-	TRBV20-1	TRBD1	TRBJ2-6	TGCAGTGCTAGTAGACAGGGCGTCCTGACTTTC	CSASRQGVLTF
once	TRBV24-1	TRBD1	TRBJ1-5	TGTGCCACCATCAACAGGGGAGGCAATCAGCCCCAGCATTTT	CATINRGGNQPQHF
-	TRBV2	-	TRBJ2-7	TGTGCCAGCACCTCGACAGGTGGGAGCTACGAGCAGTACTTC	CASTSTGGSYEQYF
once	TRBV7-7	TRBD2	TRBJ2-1	TGTGCCAGCAGCCCAACAGCGGGGTTTGACAATGAGCAGTTCTTC	CASSPTAGFDNEQFF
-	TRBV9	TRBD1	TRBJ1-4	TGTGCCAGCAGCGTCGGACAGGGGGGGAATGAAAAACTGTTTTTT	CASSVGQGGNEKLFF
-	TRBV19	-	TRBJ1-6	TGTGCCAGTAGCCCCAACGGGGGAGGGAATTCACCCCTCCACTTT	CASSPNGGGNSPLHF
-	TRBV7-8	-	TRBJ1-1	TGTGCCAGCAGCCTTTCAGGGGTGGCTTTCTTT	CASSLSGVAFF
-	TRBV5-4	TRBD2	TRBJ2-5	TGTGCCAGCAGCTCCATGGGGGGGCAAGAGACCCAGTACTTC	CASSSMGGQETQYF
-	TRBV19	TRBD1	TRBJ2-1	TGTGCCAGTAGTATTGCGGGACAGGGGGGATATATCTCCTACAATGAGCAGTTCTTC	CASSIAGQGGYISYNEQFF
-	TRBV28	TRBD2	TRBJ2-5	TGTGCCAGCAGTTTCCCTACTAGCGGGGGGGCCTGGGAGACCCAGTACTTC	CASSFPTSGGAWETQYF
-	TRBV3-1/TRBV3-2	TRBD1	TRBJ1-2	TGTGCCAGCAGCCTTCCGGGACAGGGGATATATGGCTACACCTTC	CASSLPGQGIYGYTF
once	TRBV30	TRBD1	TRBJ1-4	TGTGCCTGGAAAACAGGGGCGGGGGGAAAACTGTTTTTT	CAWKTGAGGKLFF
-	TRBV19	-	TRBJ1-5	TGTGCCAGTAGTAGGGGCAGGGCTAGCAATCAGCCCCAGCATTTT	CASSRGRASNQPQHF
-	TRBV18	-	TRBJ1-3	TGTGCCAGCTCACCAGAAGCTATCTCTGGAAACACCATATATTTT	CASSPEAISGNTIYF
-	TRBV6-4	TRBD1	TRBJ2-1	TGTGCCAGCAGTCCACAGGGGGCGGGTAATGAGCAGTTCTTC	CASSPQGAGNEQFF
-	TRBV9	TRBD1	TRBJ1-5	TGTGCCAGCAGCGGGGGGGACAGAAATCAGCCCCAGCATTTT	CASSGGDRNQPQHF
once	TRBV5-1	-	TRBJ2-5	TGCGCCAGCAGCTTCGGGAGCCTCCAAGAGACCCAGTACTTC	CASSFGSLQETQYF
-	TRBV6-5	TRBD1	TRBJ2-1	TGTGCCAGCAGCCGAGGGACAGGATCTTACAATGAGCAGTTCTTC	CASSRGTGSYNEQFF
-	TRBV9	TRBD1	TRBJ2-7	TGTGCCAGCAGCGTCGGGACAGGGCGGGAGCAGTACTTC	CASSVGTGREQYF
-	TRBV5-4	TRBD1	TRBJ1-1	TGTGCCAGCAGCTTGGACGGGACAGAGACCAAGGCTTTCTTT	CASSLDGTETKAFF
-	TRBV6-5	-	TRBJ2-5	TGTGCCAGCAGTAGGGCGGGGCAGCAAGAGACCCAGTACTTC	CASSRAGQQETQYF
-	TRBV5-8	-	TRBJ1-1	TGTGCCAGCAACCGAGCCCCTAACACTGAAGCTTTCTTT	CASNRAPNTEAFF
few	TRBV18	TRBD1	TRBJ2-6	TGTGCCAGCTCACCATCCAAGACAGGGTTGGGAGGGGCCAACGTCCTGACTTTC	CASSPSKTGLGGANVLTF